A single sample is the source of the 19 T cell receptor beta chains below, sequenced in a study of shared clonotypes between healthy human individuals. Sequencing was performed with immunoSEQ multiplex PCR; in TCRdb, only in-frame clones are kept and a portion is missing. This sample has 2 million to 3 million clones, with approximately 94% found just once. The sequenced sample was naive CD4+ T cells from PBMCs. Subset specified: CD45RA+ positively selected. All receptors come from a man aged 18 to 29 in good health. Some clones in this sample may be carry-over from other donors' samples.

This clone was counted once. CDR3 sequence reads: CASSGWTGGDEQFF. CDR3 nucleotides: TGTGCCAGCAGCGGATGGACGGGAGGCGATGAGCAGTTCTTC. The chain has TRBV9 and TRBJ2-1, with 7 nucleotides matching TRBD2. V lost 3 bases to trimming and J lost 8 bases; unmatched junction nucleotides: 8. The germline gives CDR1 SGDLS, CDR2 YYNGEE. The CDR3 totals 14 residues.

The rearrangement uses TRBV10-2 and TRBJ2-5, with a weak D call TRBD2 (6 bases). The V end lost 5 bases, the J end lost 5 bases, and 15 bases lay between the germline ends. Germline CDR1 and CDR2: WSHSY and SAAADI. This CDR3 region has 14 residues. DNA of the CDR3: TGCGCCAGCAGTATCGCAGGAGGGCCGGAGACCCAGTACTTC. Translation: CASSIAGGPETQYF.

The chain uses TRBV11-1 and TRBJ2-3; TRBD1 is a possible D gene (5 bases). Germline V gene lookup returns CDR1 SGHAT and CDR2 FQDESV (reference sequence). The CDR3 loop spans 16 amino acids. Trimming took off 1 base at V and 0 bases at J, with 11 bases between the two ends. CDR3 nucleotides: TGTGCCAGCAGCTTAGGGACACAGACTAGCACAGATACGCAGTATTTT. As protein: CASSLGTQTSTDTQYF. The variable domain in full, with the rest retrieved from reference TRBV11-1 and TRBJ2-3, is EAEVAQSPRYKITEKSQAVAFWCDPISGHATLYWYRQILGQGPELLVQFQDESVVDDSQLPKDRFSAERLKGVDSTLKIQPAELGDSAMYLCASSLGTQTSTDTQYFGPGTRLTVL.

This clone has a single count. CDR3: CASSLGRTLGEQYF. CDR3 nucleotide sequence: TGTGCCAGCAGCTTAGGTCGGACCCTCGGGGAGCAGTACTTC. The chain has TRBV7-2 and TRBJ2-7; D gene unclear. The CDR3 length is 14 residues. V was clipped by 1 base and J by 7 bases, with 14 bases between them. The germline V gene encodes CDR1 SGHTA and CDR2 FQGNSA.

V usage is TRBV11-2 and J usage is TRBJ2-1; D is perhaps TRBD1 (5 bases). This CDR3 spans 12 amino acids. Trimming took 5 bases from V and 5 from J, leaving 7 bases between them. CDR1 and CDR2 (germline): SGHAT, FQNNGV. CDR3: CASSLTDNEQFF. DNA for the CDR3: TGTGCCAGCAGCCTGACAGACAATGAGCAGTTCTTC.

This chain links TRBV5-1 with TRBJ2-1; 7 positions agree with TRBD1. V lost 4 bases, J lost 4 bases, and 2 bases stayed unmatched. Germline-derived CDR1 and CDR2 are SGHRS and YFSETQ. The CDR3 contains 13 residues. The CDR3 sequence: CASSTGQYNEQFF. The CDR3 DNA sequence: TGCGCCAGCAGCACGGGACAGTACAATGAGCAGTTCTTC.

In regard to this clone: The same CDR3 also results from other DNA sequences found in this sample. This rearrangement joins TRBV7-2 to TRBJ2-1, with no clear D. Germline V lookup: CDR1 SGHTA, CDR2 FQGNSA. The CDR3 totals 13 residues. The V end was cut by 1 base, the J end by 8 bases, with 9 bases between. This CDR3 is CASSLGLADEQFF. In DNA, the CDR3 is TGTGCCAGCAGCTTAGGCTTGGCGGATGAGCAGTTCTTC.

The V call is TRBV19, the J call TRBJ2-1; D could derive from TRBD1 or TRBD2 (5 bases each). Germline CDR1 is LNHDA and CDR2 is SQIVND (reference sequence). CDR3 length: 15 amino acids. V lost 7 bases, J lost 0 bases, and 13 bases lay in between. CDR3 region: CASTFERGSYNEQFF. The DNA for the CDR3 is TGTGCCAGTACCTTTGAGAGGGGCTCCTACAATGAGCAGTTCTTC.

The V gene is TRBV12-5, the J gene TRBJ1-5; D uncertain. V gave up 5 bases and J gave up 4 bases, with 21 bases separating them. Looked up from germline, CDR1 is LGHNT and CDR2 is FRNRAP. This CDR3 region has 17 residues. Here the CDR3 DNA reads TGTGCTAGTGGTCCTACCCCCAAAGGACGGCTAAATCAGCCCCAGCATTTT. It yields the protein CASGPTPKGRLNQPQHF. The variable domain in full, completed from reference TRBV12-5 and TRBJ1-5, reads DARVTQTPRHKVTEMGQEVTMRCQPILGHNTVFWYRQTMMQGLELLAYFRNRAPLDDSGMPKDRFSAEMPDATLATLKIQPSEPRDSAVYFCASGPTPKGRLNQPQHFGDGTRLSIL.

V and J are TRBV7-2 and TRBJ2-7; 8 bases align to TRBD1. Germline lookup yields CDR1 SGHTA and CDR2 FQGNSA. V gave up 3 bases and J gave up 4 bases; unmatched junction bases: 5. The CDR3 covers 14 residues. CDR3 in amino acids: CASSFGQGEYEQYF. As DNA, the CDR3 is TGTGCCAGCAGCTTCGGACAGGGAGAGTACGAGCAGTACTTC.

The chain employs TRBV4-1 and TRBJ1-1; D gene uncertain. V lost 1 base and J 3 bases, leaving 9 bases between the germline ends. Germline lookup yields CDR1 MGHRA and CDR2 YSYEKL. This CDR3 spans 14 amino acids. The chain's CDR3 is CASSQGVRDTEAFF. CDR3 in DNA: TGCGCCAGCAGCCAAGGAGTGCGGGACACTGAAGCTTTCTTT.

The chain is built from TRBV5-1 and TRBJ2-5; TRBD1 agrees at 7 bases. V lost 2 bases, J lost 5 bases, and 9 bases stayed unmatched. This CDR3 is 15 amino acids long. Germline assignment: CDR1 SGHRS and CDR2 YFSETQ. CDR3: CASSFAGGVMETQYF. The CDR3 DNA sequence: TGCGCCAGCAGCTTTGCAGGGGGTGTCATGGAGACCCAGTACTTC.

This clone was detected only once. This sample includes further DNA sequences coding for the same CDR3. This sequence joins TRBV11-2 and TRBJ2-3, with D perhaps matching TRBD1 (6 bases). The CDR3 extends over 13 amino acids. From germline, CDR1 is SGHAT and CDR2 FQNNGV. The V end lost 5 bases, the J end lost 6 bases, and 12 bases lay between the germline ends. The CDR3 DNA follows: TGTGCCAGCAGCCCAGGGGTCACTGATACGCAGTATTTT. It specifies CASSPGVTDTQYF.

The V and J genes are TRBV5-4 and TRBJ1-2; no clear D gene. This CDR3 has 15 amino acids. Per the germline V gene, CDR1 is SGHNT and CDR2 is YYREEE (reference sequence). The V gene lost 0 bases and the J gene lost 4 bases, with 13 bases spanning the gap. CDR3 sequence reads: CASSLDSLVGYGYTF. The CDR3 coding sequence is TGTGCCAGCAGCTTGGATTCCTTAGTGGGCTATGGCTACACCTTC.

Remarks on this clone: Additional DNA sequences in this sample encode the identical CDR3. This chain uses TRBV2 with TRBJ2-2; 9 nucleotides align to TRBD1. V lost 6 bases and J lost 5; bases outside the gene matches: 4. Germline values: CDR1 SNHLY, CDR2 FYNNEI. The CDR3 consists of 14 residues. The CDR3 loop is CASRDRGRTGELFF. The CDR3 nucleotides read TGTGCCAGCAGGGACAGGGGTAGGACCGGGGAGCTGTTTTTT.

The rearrangement links TRBV19 to TRBJ1-5; maybe TRBD1 (6 bases). The CDR3 is made up of 15 amino acids. Trimming shortened V by 7 bases and J by 2 bases, and 15 bases separated the two germline ends. Germline V lookup: CDR1 LNHDA, CDR2 SQIVND (reference sequence). CDR3: CASTEQGRGNQPQHF. DNA of the CDR3: TGTGCCAGTACCGAACAGGGTAGGGGCAATCAGCCCCAGCATTTT.

J is TRBJ2-5 and V is TRBV27, with D possibly being TRBD1 or TRBD2 (5 bases each). The germline V and J ends were trimmed by 5 bases and 1 base, with 11 bases remaining between them. CDR1 is MNHEY and CDR2 is SMNVEV in the germline V gene (reference sequence). This CDR3 contains 14 residues. CDR3 sequence: CASSPGTSQETQYF. Here the CDR3 DNA reads TGTGCCAGCAGTCCTGGGACGTCCCAAGAGACCCAGTACTTC.

The rearrangement links TRBV7-3 to TRBJ1-1; D remains unclear. CDR1 SGHTA and CDR2 FQGTGA come from the germline V gene. V dropped 2 bases and J dropped 0 bases, with 13 bases sitting between them. The CDR3 covers 16 residues. The CDR3 loop is CASSLVGPRMNTEAFF. DNA of the CDR3: TGTGCCAGCAGCTTAGTAGGACCGAGGATGAACACTGAAGCTTTCTTT. Based on the CDR3 plus reference TRBV7-3 and TRBJ1-1, the full variable domain is GAGVSQTPSNKVTEKGKYVELRCDPISGHTALYWYRQSLGQGPEFLIYFQGTGAADDSGLPNDRFFAVRPEGSVSTLKIQRTERGDSAVYLCASSLVGPRMNTEAFFGQGTRLTVV.

About this clone: Other nucleotide sequences in the sample specify the same CDR3. J is TRBJ1-1 and V is TRBV5-1, with 7 bases that match TRBD1. Trimming removed 0 bases from V and 1 base from J; junction bases left unmatched: 3. From germline, CDR1 is SGHRS and CDR2 YFSETQ. The CDR3 is 15 residues long. CDR3 coding DNA: TGCGCCAGCAGCTTGGTTGCAGGGGGGAACACTGAAGCTTTCTTT. Translated: CASSLVAGGNTEAFF.